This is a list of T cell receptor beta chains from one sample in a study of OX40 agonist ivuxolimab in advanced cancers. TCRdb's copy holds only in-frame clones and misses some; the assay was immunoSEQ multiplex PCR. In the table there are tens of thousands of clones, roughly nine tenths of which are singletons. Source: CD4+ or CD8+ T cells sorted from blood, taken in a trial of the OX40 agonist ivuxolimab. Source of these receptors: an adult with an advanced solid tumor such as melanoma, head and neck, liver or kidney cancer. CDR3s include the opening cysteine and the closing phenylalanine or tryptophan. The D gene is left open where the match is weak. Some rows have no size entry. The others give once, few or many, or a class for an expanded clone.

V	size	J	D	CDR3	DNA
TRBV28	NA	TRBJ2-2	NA	CASNRDTGELFF	TGTGCCAGCAACAGGGATACCGGGGAGCTGTTTTTT
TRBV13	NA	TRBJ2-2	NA	CASSSLDKSDTGELFF	TGTGCCAGCAGCTCCCTTGACAAGTCGGACACCGGGGAGCTGTTTTTT
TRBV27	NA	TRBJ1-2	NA	CASSPFGGYGYTF	TGTGCCAGCAGTCCATTTGGGGGCTATGGCTACACCTTC
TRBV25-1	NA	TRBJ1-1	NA	CASSQFVGATEAFF	TGTGCCAGCAGTCAATTTGTGGGGGCCACTGAAGCTTTCTTT
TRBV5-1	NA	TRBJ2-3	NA	CASNQGGGGTDTQYF	TGCGCCAGCAACCAAGGGGGCGGGGGCACAGATACGCAGTATTTT
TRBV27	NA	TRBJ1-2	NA	CASSLDGGQGGFYGYTF	TGTGCCAGCAGTTTAGACGGGGGGCAGGGTGGTTTCTATGGCTACACCTTC
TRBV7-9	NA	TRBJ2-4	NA	CASSPEVTGKNIQYF	TGTGCCAGCAGCCCAGAGGTGACAGGCAAAAACATTCAGTACTTC
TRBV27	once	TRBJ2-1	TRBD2	CASSRTSSAYNEQFF	TGTGCCAGCAGTCGGACTAGTAGCGCCTACAATGAGCAGTTCTTC
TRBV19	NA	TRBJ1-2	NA	CASKDTSNYGYTF	TGTGCCAGTAAGGACACTTCTAACTATGGCTACACCTTC
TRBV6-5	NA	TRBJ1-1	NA	CASSYDGGYEAFF	TGTGCCAGCAGTTACGATGGTGGATATGAAGCTTTCTTT
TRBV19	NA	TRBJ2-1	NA	CASSPWRTGNEQFF	TGTGCCAGTAGTCCCTGGCGGACGGGCAATGAGCAGTTCTTC
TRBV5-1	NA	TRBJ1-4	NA	CASSSDSSTNEKLFF	TGCGCCAGCAGCTCGGACAGTTCAACTAATGAAAAACTGTTTTTT
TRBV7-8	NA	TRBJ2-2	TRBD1	CASSYDRGQASNTGELFF	TGTGCCAGCAGCTACGACCGGGGACAGGCGTCAAACACCGGGGAGCTGTTTTTT
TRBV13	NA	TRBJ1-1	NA	CASRVWNTEAFF	TGTGCCAGCAGGGTATGGAACACTGAAGCTTTCTTT
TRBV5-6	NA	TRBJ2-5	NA	CASSFGQGRVTQYF	TGTGCCAGCAGCTTTGGGCAGGGGAGGGTGACCCAGTACTTC
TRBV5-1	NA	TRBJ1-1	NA	CASSFGENTEAFF	TGCGCCAGCAGCTTCGGGGAGAACACTGAAGCTTTCTTT
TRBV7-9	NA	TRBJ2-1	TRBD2	CASSSELGRRNNEQFF	TGTGCCAGCAGCTCTGAACTCGGGAGGAGGAACAATGAGCAGTTCTTC
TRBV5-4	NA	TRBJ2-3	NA	CASSYLSTDTQYF	TGTGCCAGCAGCTACCTGTCCACAGATACGCAGTATTTT
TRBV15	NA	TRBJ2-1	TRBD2	CATSSQREDYYNEQFF	TGTGCCACCAGCAGTCAGCGGGAGGACTATTACAATGAGCAGTTCTTC
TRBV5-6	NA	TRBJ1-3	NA	CASSSTEFSGNTIYF	TGTGCCAGCAGCTCGACAGAATTCTCTGGAAACACCATATATTTT
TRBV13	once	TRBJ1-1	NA	CASRWTENTEAFF	TGTGCCAGCAGGTGGACAGAGAACACTGAAGCTTTCTTT
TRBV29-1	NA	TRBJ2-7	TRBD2	CSVLAGTSYEQYF	TGCAGCGTCCTAGCGGGGACCTCCTACGAGCAGTACTTC
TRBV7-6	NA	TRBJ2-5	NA	CASSLSPRQLQETQYF	TGTGCCAGCAGCTTAAGTCCTCGGCAGCTACAAGAGACCCAGTACTTC
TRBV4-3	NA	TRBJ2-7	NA	CASSQDQGGLGEQYF	TGCGCCAGCAGCCAAGATCAGGGTGGTTTGGGTGAGCAGTACTTC
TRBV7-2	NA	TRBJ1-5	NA	CASSSRVYNQPQHF	TGTGCCAGCAGCTCCCGGGTCTACAATCAGCCCCAGCATTTT
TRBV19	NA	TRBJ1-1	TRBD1	CASQDRAKGTEAFF	TGTGCCAGTCAAGACAGGGCGAAGGGCACTGAAGCTTTCTTT
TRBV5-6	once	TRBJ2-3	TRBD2	CASSSTSGGAPDTQYF	TGTGCCAGCAGCTCGACTAGCGGGGGGGCCCCAGATACGCAGTATTTT
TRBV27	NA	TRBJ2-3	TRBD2	CASSLGLAATQYF	TGTGCCAGCAGTTTAGGGCTAGCGGCAACGCAGTATTTT
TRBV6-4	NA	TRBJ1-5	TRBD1	CASRPGGGQPQHF	TGTGCCAGCAGACCAGGGGGCGGGCAGCCCCAGCATTTT
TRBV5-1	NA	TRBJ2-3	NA	CASSRYSGEGTDTQYF	TGCGCCAGCAGCCGGTATAGCGGAGAAGGGACAGATACGCAGTATTTT
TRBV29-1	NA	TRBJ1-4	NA	CSVDGGRDSSMELFF	TGCAGCGTTGACGGGGGCCGGGACTCCTCTATGGAACTGTTTTTT
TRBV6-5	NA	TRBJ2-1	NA	CASSYGGVEGEQFF	TGTGCCAGCAGTTACGGTGGCGTCGAGGGTGAGCAGTTCTTC
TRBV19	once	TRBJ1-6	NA	CASSIGGSYNSPLHF	TGTGCCAGTAGTATAGGAGGCTCCTATAATTCACCCCTCCACTTT
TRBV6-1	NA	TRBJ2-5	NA	CASSEGGGGLQETQYF	TGTGCCAGCAGTGAAGGTGGAGGGGGCCTCCAAGAGACCCAGTACTTC
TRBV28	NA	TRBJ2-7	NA	CASSFTPNYEQYF	TGTGCCAGCAGTTTTACCCCAAACTACGAGCAGTACTTC
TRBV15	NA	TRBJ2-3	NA	CATSRDRTDTQYF	TGTGCCACCAGCAGAGACCGCACAGATACGCAGTATTTT
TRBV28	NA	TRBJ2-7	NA	CASRWGESYEQYF	TGTGCCAGCAGATGGGGTGAGTCCTACGAGCAGTACTTC
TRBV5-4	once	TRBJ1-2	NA	CASSSHGQGGTYGYTF	TGTGCCAGCAGCTCCCACGGGCAGGGAGGGACCTATGGCTACACCTTC
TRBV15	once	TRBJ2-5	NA	CATKPLGGLEEETQYF	TGTGCCACCAAACCCCTAGGGGGTCTCGAGGAAGAGACCCAGTACTTC
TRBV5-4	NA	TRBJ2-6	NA	CASSWTGGANVLTF	TGTGCCAGCAGCTGGACCGGCGGGGCCAACGTCCTGACTTTC
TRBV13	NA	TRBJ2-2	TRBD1	CASSPFPGGNTGELFF	TGTGCCAGCAGCCCCTTCCCAGGGGGGAACACCGGGGAGCTGTTTTTT
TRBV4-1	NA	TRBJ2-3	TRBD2	CASSQEEAGGTDTQYF	TGCGCCAGCAGCCAAGAAGAAGCGGGAGGGACAGATACGCAGTATTTT
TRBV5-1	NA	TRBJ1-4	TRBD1	CASSWDRDQANEKLFF	TGCGCCAGCAGCTGGGACAGGGATCAAGCTAATGAAAAACTGTTTTTT
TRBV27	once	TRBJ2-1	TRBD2	CASSKLGGAGSYNEQFF	TGTGCCAGCAGTAAACTCGGGGGGGCTGGCTCCTACAATGAGCAGTTCTTC
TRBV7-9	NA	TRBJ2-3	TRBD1	CASSPSPGTGMDGTDTQYF	TGTGCCAGCAGCCCAAGTCCCGGGACAGGGATGGATGGCACAGATACGCAGTATTTT
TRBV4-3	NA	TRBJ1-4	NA	CASSPRTVATNEKLFF	TGCGCCAGCAGCCCTCGGACCGTTGCAACTAATGAAAAACTGTTTTTT
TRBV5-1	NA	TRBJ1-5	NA	CTSSLGSNQPQHF	TGCACCAGCAGCTTAGGTAGCAATCAGCCCCAGCATTTT
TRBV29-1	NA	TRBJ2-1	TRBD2	CSVEDGASGRNEQFF	TGCAGCGTTGAAGACGGGGCTAGCGGGAGGAATGAGCAGTTCTTC
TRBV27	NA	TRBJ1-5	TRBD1	CASSLSTGDNQPQHF	TGTGCCAGCAGTTTATCGACAGGGGACAATCAGCCCCAGCATTTT
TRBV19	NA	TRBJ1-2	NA	CATLNGYTF	TGTGCCACCCTGAATGGCTACACCTTC
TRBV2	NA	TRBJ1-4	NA	CASSSYATNEKLFF	TGTGCCAGCAGTTCATATGCAACTAATGAAAAACTGTTTTTT
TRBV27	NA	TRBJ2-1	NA	CASSPSTSTYNEQFF	TGTGCCAGCAGTCCCTCGACTAGTACCTACAATGAGCAGTTCTTC
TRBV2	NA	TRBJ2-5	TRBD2	CASSGGSQETQYF	TGTGCCAGCAGTGGCGGGAGCCAAGAGACCCAGTACTTC